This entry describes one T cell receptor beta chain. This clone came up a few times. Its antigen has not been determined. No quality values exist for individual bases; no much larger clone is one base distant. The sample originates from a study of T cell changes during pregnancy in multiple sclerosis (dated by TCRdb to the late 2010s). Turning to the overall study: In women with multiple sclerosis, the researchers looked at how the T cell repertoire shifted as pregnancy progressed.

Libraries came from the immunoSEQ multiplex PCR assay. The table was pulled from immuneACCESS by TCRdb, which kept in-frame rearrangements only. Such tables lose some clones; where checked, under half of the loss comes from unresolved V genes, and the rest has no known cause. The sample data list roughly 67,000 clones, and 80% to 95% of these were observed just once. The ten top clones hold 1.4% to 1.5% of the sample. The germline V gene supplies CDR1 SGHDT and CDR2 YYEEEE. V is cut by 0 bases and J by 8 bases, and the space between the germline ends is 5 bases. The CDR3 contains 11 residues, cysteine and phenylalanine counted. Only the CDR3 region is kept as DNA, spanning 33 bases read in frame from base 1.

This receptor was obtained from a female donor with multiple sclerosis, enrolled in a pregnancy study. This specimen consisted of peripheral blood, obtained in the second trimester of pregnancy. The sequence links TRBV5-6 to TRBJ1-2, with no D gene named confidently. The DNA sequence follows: TGTGCCAGCAGCTTGGAATCAGGCTACACCTTC. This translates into CASSLESGYTF.